A single sample gave rise to the 23 T cell receptor beta chains below, sequenced in a study of T-cell reconstitution after alpha-beta-depleted transplantation in children. Preparation of the TCRbeta library was carried out with unique molecular identifiers. MiXCR was run by TCRdb on the PCR reads, yielding one entry per CDR3 protein. The data hold about 210,000 distinct CDR3 sequences, with about 15% observed a single time. The sample here was PBMCs, mostly from graft donor cells, taken 360 days after TCRalphabeta/CD19-depleted stem cell transplant. The receptors shown here come from a male patient aged 2-9 years who had a stem cell transplant for acute lymphoblastic leukemia, so the T cells may come from the graft donor.

This chain connects TRBV20-1 to TRBJ2-1; D unresolved. The CDR3 length is 14 residues. Germline V gene data show CDR1 as DFQATT and CDR2 as SNEGSKA (reference sequence). The V end lost 5 bases, the J end lost 2 bases, and 13 bases lay between the germline ends. Written as DNA, the CDR3 is TGCAGTGCTCCGGGCCTCCGGGCCTACAATGAGCAGTTCTTC. Translated, it gives CSAPGLRAYNEQFF.

This clonotype was detected a few times. The chain employs TRBV3-1 and TRBJ2-2; D is uncertain. CDR1 is LGHDT and CDR2 is YNNKEL in the germline V gene (reference sequence). V was cut by 1 base and J by 0 bases, with 6 bases left in between. The CDR3 spans 15 residues. The CDR3 spells CASSQGVANTGELFF. CDR3 sequence (DNA): TGTGCCAGCAGCCAAGGAGTAGCGAACACCGGGGAGCTGTTTTTT.

This clonotype was found a few times. The chain combines TRBV28 with TRBJ2-1, with 9 nucleotides matching TRBD1. With 5 bases clipped from V and 4 bases from J, the junction kept 9 bases outside the gene matches. The CDR3 loop spans 16 amino acids. Per the germline V gene, CDR1 is MDHEN and CDR2 is SYDVKM. The CDR3 sequence is CASSSFPGQGYNEQFF. CDR3 nucleotide sequence: TGTGCCAGCAGTAGCTTCCCGGGACAGGGTTACAATGAGCAGTTCTTC.

This clonotype was seen ten or more times. V gene TRBV20-1 combines with J gene TRBJ2-7; 7 bases are shared with TRBD2. CDR3 length: 12 amino acids. After removal of 7 bases from V and 3 bases from J, the junction contained 6 bases not matched to a gene. Germline assignment: CDR1 DFQATT and CDR2 SNEGSKA (reference sequence). The CDR3 here is CSVSGANYEQYF. CDR3 nucleotides: TGCAGTGTAAGCGGGGCGAACTACGAGCAGTACTTC.

The chain employs TRBV3-1 and TRBJ1-1, with no clear D. This CDR3 region has 14 residues. V was cut by 5 bases and J by 2 bases, with 12 bases left in between. The germline V gene has CDR1 LGHDT and CDR2 YNNKEL (reference sequence). In DNA form, the CDR3 reads TGTGCCAGCAGCGCTTGGCCAGAAAACACTGAAGCTTTCTTT. Its translation is CASSAWPENTEAFF.

The table lists this clonotype with many counts. V gene TRBV12-3 or TRBV12-4 combines with J gene TRBJ2-5; 8 bases align to TRBD2. This CDR3 contains 14 residues. After removal of 4 bases from V and 3 bases from J, the junction contained 4 bases not matched to a gene. Written as DNA, the CDR3 is TGTGCCAGCAGTTCCGGGGGGGCGAAAGAGACCCAGTACTTC. Protein: CASSSGGAKETQYF.

This clonotype was picked up many times. V usage is TRBV7-7 and J usage is TRBJ2-3; the D is unclear. From germline, CDR1 is SSHAT and CDR2 FNYEAQ (reference sequence). The CDR3 contains 12 residues. V was shortened by 8 bases and J by 1 base, with 7 bases between the two germline ends. Here the CDR3 reads CASPGGTDTQYF. As DNA, the CDR3 is TGTGCCAGCCCTGGGGGCACAGATACGCAGTATTTT.

This clonotype has only one observation. A much larger clone lies one base from this, so it may be a read error. V is TRBV3-1 and J is TRBJ2-7; D is undetermined. This CDR3 is 13 amino acids long. Germline V lookup: CDR1 LGHDT, CDR2 YNNKEL (reference sequence). Trimming shortened V by 1 base and J by 0 bases, and 4 bases separated the two germline ends. CDR3 DNA sequence: TGTGCCAGCAGCCAAGGGATCTCCTACGAGCAGTACTTC. Translation: CASSQGISYEQYF.

V is TRBV7-9 and J is TRBJ2-1; D uncertain. V lost 3 bases and J 5 bases, leaving 14 bases between the germline ends. Germline V gene sequence: CDR1 SEHNR, CDR2 FQNEAQ (reference sequence). This CDR3 is built from 15 residues. As DNA, the CDR3 is TGTGCCAGCAGCTTCCCCCTGATAACGGACAATGAGCAGTTCTTC. Its translation: CASSFPLITDNEQFF.

J is TRBJ2-7 and V is TRBV6-2 or TRBV6-3; D ambiguous. CDR1 and CDR2 (germline): MNHEY, SVGEGT. V dropped 5 bases and J dropped 7 bases, with 9 bases sitting between them. The CDR3 length is 11 residues. Here the CDR3 reads CASSHGREQYF. The CDR3 coding sequence is TGTGCCAGCAGTCACGGGCGGGAGCAGTACTTC.

This clonotype turned up a few times. The genes are TRBV10-3 and TRBJ1-5; 9 nucleotides align to TRBD1. The CDR3 consists of 14 residues. Trimming removed 4 bases from V and 4 bases from J; junction bases left unmatched: 2. Per germline, CDR1 ENHRY and CDR2 SYGVKD. CDR3 region: CAISGQGENQPQHF. The CDR3, as DNA: TGTGCCATCAGTGGACAGGGGGAAAATCAGCCCCAGCATTTT.

The genes are TRBV2 and TRBJ1-5, with D unresolved. The CDR3 covers 12 residues. Germline V gives CDR1 SNHLY, CDR2 FYNNEI. The V and J ends lost 3 bases and 6 bases respectively, with 6 bases between them. CDR3 residues: CASSEIGQPQHF. In DNA, the CDR3 is TGTGCCAGCAGTGAGATTGGTCAGCCCCAGCATTTT.

V and J are TRBV7-2 and TRBJ2-7; D call uncertain. Germline loops: CDR1 SGHTA, CDR2 FQGNSA. The CDR3 loop spans 13 amino acids. With 5 bases removed from V and 4 bases from J, the gap between germline ends came to 12 bases. In nucleotides, the CDR3 is TGTGCCAGCAGCCCCGGCCCGGATTACGAGCAGTACTTC. Its translation is CASSPGPDYEQYF.

J is TRBJ2-7 and V is TRBV5-1, with a tentative D call TRBD2 (5 bases). This CDR3 region has 11 residues. V was clipped by 5 bases and J by 2 bases, with 5 bases between them. CDR1 and CDR2 from the germline V gene are SGHRS and YFSETQ. The CDR3: CASRGAYEQYF. CDR3 in DNA: TGCGCCAGCAGGGGAGCCTACGAGCAGTACTTC. The variable domain in full, with the rest retrieved from reference TRBV5-1 and TRBJ2-7, is KAGVTQTPRYLIKTRGQQVTLSCSPISGHRSVSWYQQTPGQGLQFLFEYFSETQRNKGNFPGRFSGRQFSNSRSEMNVSTLELGDSALYLCASRGAYEQYFGPGTRLTVT.

The chain couples TRBV5-1 to TRBJ2-2; the D gene could be TRBD1 or TRBD2 (5 bases each). The CDR3 is made up of 16 amino acids. Germline V gene sequence: CDR1 SGHRS, CDR2 YFSETQ. The V end lost 0 bases, the J end lost 4 bases, and 13 bases lay between the germline ends. The CDR3 region has the DNA TGCGCCAGCAGCTTGGCCCCGGGGCAGAGCACCGGGGAGCTGTTTTTT. Amino acids: CASSLAPGQSTGELFF.

The genes are TRBV5-1 and TRBJ2-7; 13 bases are a match to TRBD2. This CDR3 spans 16 amino acids. With V trimmed by 3 bases and J by 5 bases, 8 bases remained unmatched. Germline V CDR1 and CDR2: SGHRS, YFSETQ. CDR3 DNA: TGCGCCAGCAGCTCCTACACGGGACTAGCGGGACACGAGCAGTACTTC. Protein product: CASSSYTGLAGHEQYF.

The gene calls are TRBV18 and TRBJ2-2; D perhaps matches TRBD1 (6 bases). V lost 1 base and J lost 1, with 7 bases in between. CDR3 length: 15 amino acids. CDR1 and CDR2 from the germline V gene are KGHSH and LQKENI. The CDR3 spells CASSPQTGNTGELFF. The CDR3 DNA reads TGTGCCAGCTCACCACAGACAGGGAACACCGGGGAGCTGTTTTTT.

This clonotype was picked up a small number of times. The chain has TRBV6-2 or TRBV6-3 and TRBJ2-2; D is ambiguous. The CDR3 length is 13 residues. Germline-derived CDR1 and CDR2 are MNHEY and SVGEGT. V dropped 10 bases and J dropped 3 bases, with 12 bases sitting between them. The chain's CDR3 is CAIPATHTGELFF. In DNA, the CDR3 is TGTGCCATTCCGGCTACCCACACCGGGGAGCTGTTTTTT.

In its sample, this clonotype was seen a few times. V is TRBV5-4 and J is TRBJ1-1, with 7 bases that match TRBD1. CDR1 is SGHNT, CDR2 YYREEE, per germline (reference sequence). After removal of 2 bases from V and 4 bases from J, the junction contained 11 bases not matched to a gene. The CDR3 length is 16 residues. The DNA for the CDR3 is TGTGCCAGCAGCTTTAAACAGGGGAAGGGGAGCACTGAAGCTTTCTTT. Translated, it gives CASSFKQGKGSTEAFF.

In its sample, this clonotype was seen many times. The chain joins TRBV24-1 to TRBJ2-1; D gene unclear. Trimming pared 9 bases from V and 9 bases from J, leaving 11 bases between. Per the germline V gene, CDR1 is KGHDR and CDR2 is SFDVKD. The CDR3 sequence is 11 residues long. DNA of the CDR3: TGTGCCACCGAACGGTTTTCTGAGCAGTTCTTC. Its protein is CATERFSEQFF.

V and J are TRBV3-1 and TRBJ2-7, with D tentatively TRBD1 (6 bases). Per the germline V gene, CDR1 is LGHDT and CDR2 is YNNKEL (reference sequence). V gave up 3 bases and J gave up 7 bases, with 16 bases separating them. The CDR3 runs to 14 residues. This CDR3 reads CASSQPGQLTEQYF. CDR3 sequence (DNA): TGTGCCAGCAGCCAGCCGGGACAACTGACGGAGCAGTACTTC.

This chain connects TRBV3-1 to TRBJ2-2; D not certain. Germline lookup yields CDR1 LGHDT and CDR2 YNNKEL (reference sequence). The CDR3 is 12 amino acids. V was trimmed by 4 bases and J by 6 bases, leaving 6 bases between them. In nucleotides, the CDR3 is TGTGCCAGCAGCCTCAGACCCGGGGAGCTGTTTTTT. The encoded protein is CASSLRPGELFF.

This clonotype was found a few times. The V call is TRBV7-8, the J call TRBJ2-1; D perhaps matches TRBD2 (5 bases). The V gene lost 5 bases and the J gene lost 4 bases, with 15 bases spanning the gap. The CDR3 runs 15 residues. The germline V gene has CDR1 SGHVS and CDR2 FQNEAQ. The CDR3 nucleotides read TGTGCCAGCAGCCCTTTTCGGCTAGCTTACAATGAGCAGTTCTTC. Residues: CASSPFRLAYNEQFF.